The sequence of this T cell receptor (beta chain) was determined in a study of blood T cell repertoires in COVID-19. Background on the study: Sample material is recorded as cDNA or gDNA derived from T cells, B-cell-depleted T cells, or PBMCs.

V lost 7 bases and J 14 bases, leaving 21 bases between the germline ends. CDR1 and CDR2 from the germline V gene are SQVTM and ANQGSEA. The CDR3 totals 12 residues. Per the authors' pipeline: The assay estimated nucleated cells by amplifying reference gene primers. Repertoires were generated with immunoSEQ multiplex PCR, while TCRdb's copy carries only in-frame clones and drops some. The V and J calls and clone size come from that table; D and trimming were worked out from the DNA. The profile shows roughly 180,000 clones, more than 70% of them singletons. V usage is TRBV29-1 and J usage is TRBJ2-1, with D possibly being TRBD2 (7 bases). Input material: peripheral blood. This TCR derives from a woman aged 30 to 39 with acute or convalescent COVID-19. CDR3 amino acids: CSASTGIRGEFF. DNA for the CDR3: TGCAGCGCTTCCACAGGGATACGGGGGGAGTTCTTC.